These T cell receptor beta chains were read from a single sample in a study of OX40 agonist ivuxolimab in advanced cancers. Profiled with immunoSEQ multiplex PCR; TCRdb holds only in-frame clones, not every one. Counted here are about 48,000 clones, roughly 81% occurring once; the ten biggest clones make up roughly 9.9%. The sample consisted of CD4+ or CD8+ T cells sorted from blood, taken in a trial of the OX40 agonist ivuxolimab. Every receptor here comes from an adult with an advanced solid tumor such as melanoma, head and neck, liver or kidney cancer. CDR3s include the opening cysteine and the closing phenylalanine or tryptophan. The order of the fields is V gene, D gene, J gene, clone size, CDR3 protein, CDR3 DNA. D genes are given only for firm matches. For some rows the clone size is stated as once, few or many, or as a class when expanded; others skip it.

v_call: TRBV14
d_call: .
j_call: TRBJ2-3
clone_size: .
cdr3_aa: CASSQEGGELKYF
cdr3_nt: TGTGCCAGCAGCCAAGAGGGAGGCGAGCTCAAGTATTTT

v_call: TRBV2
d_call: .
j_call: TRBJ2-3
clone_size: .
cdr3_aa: CASSSGTLSTDTQYF
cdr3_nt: TGTGCCAGCAGTTCCGGGACACTTAGCACAGATACGCAGTATTTT

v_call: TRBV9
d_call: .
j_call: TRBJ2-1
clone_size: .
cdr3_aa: CASSVEGVEAGSTYNEQFF
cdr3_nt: TGTGCCAGCAGCGTAGAGGGGGTGGAGGCGGGGAGCACCTACAATGAGCAGTTCTTC

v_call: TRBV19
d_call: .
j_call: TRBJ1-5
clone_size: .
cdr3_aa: CASSPSSGRYSNQPQHF
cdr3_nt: TGTGCCAGTAGTCCGAGTAGCGGTCGGTATAGCAATCAGCCCCAGCATTTT

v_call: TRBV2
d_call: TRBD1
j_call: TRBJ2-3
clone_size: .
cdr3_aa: CASTSGQGANTQYF
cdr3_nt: TGTGCCAGCACCTCCGGACAGGGGGCGAATACGCAGTATTTT

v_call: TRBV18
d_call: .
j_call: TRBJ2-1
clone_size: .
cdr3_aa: CASSPPVRSSSYNEQFF
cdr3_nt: TGTGCCAGCTCACCACCGGTGCGGTCTAGCTCCTACAATGAGCAGTTCTTC

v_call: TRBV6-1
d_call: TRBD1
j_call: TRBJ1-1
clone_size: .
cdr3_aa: CASSEWTGGMNTEAFF
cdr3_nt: TGTGCCAGCAGCGAATGGACAGGGGGGATGAACACTGAAGCTTTCTTT

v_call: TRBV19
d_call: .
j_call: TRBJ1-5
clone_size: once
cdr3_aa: CASSIRGRDQPQHF
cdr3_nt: TGTGCCAGTAGTATTCGGGGGCGAGATCAGCCCCAGCATTTT

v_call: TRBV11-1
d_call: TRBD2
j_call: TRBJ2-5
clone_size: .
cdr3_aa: CASSTRLAGGETQYF
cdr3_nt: TGTGCCAGCAGCACCCGACTAGCGGGTGGAGAGACCCAGTACTTC

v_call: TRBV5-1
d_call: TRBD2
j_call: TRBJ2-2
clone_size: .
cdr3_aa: CASSLAPSGASAGELFF
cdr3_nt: TGCGCCAGCAGCTTGGCCCCTAGCGGGGCCAGCGCCGGGGAGCTGTTTTTT

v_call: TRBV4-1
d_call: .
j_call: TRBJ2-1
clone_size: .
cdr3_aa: CASSQDLGSSINEQFF
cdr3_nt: TGCGCTAGCAGCCAAGATCTAGGGTCTAGCATCAATGAGCAGTTCTTC

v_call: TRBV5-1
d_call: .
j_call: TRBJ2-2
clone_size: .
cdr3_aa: CASSLAGTTGELFF
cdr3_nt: TGCGCCAGCAGCTTGGCCGGGACTACCGGGGAGCTGTTTTTT

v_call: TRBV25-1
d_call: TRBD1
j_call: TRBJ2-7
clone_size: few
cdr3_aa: CASRDRGTYEQYF
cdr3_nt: TGTGCCAGCAGAGACAGGGGGACCTACGAGCAGTACTTC

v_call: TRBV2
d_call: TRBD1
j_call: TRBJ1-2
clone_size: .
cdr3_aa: CASSERGQGKGYTF
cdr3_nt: TGTGCCAGCAGTGAACGCGGACAGGGAAAAGGCTACACCTTC

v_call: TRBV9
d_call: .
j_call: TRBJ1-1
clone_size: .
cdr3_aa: CASSAAPDPNTEAFF
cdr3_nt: TGTGCCAGCAGCGCAGCCCCAGATCCGAACACTGAAGCTTTCTTT

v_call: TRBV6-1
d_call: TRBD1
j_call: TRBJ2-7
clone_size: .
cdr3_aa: CASSLGGGQYF
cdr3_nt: TGTGCCAGCAGCCTAGGGGGCGGGCAGTACTTC

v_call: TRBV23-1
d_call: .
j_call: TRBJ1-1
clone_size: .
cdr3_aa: CASSQPRQERTEAFF
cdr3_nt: TGCGCCAGCAGTCAACCTCGACAGGAGAGGACTGAAGCTTTCTTT

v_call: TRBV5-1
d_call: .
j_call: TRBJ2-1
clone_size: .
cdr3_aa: CATRQIPGPYNEQFF
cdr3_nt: TGCGCCACCCGTCAGATCCCTGGGCCCTACAATGAGCAGTTCTTC

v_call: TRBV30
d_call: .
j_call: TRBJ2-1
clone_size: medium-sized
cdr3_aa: CAWSVGRVNNEQFF
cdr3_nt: TGTGCCTGGAGTGTGGGAAGGGTGAACAATGAGCAGTTCTTC

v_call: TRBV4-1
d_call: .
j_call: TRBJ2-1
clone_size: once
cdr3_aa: CASSQGGVGEQFF
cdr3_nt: TGCGCCAGCAGCCAAGGGGGGGTGGGTGAGCAGTTCTTC

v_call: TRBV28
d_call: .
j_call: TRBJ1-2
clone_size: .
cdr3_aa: CASSLGGEDYGYTF
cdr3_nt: TGTGCCAGCAGCCTCGGGGGGGAGGACTATGGCTACACCTTC

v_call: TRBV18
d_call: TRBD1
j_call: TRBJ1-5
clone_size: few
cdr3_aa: CASSPGQGRNQPQHF
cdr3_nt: TGTGCCAGCTCACCCGGACAGGGCCGCAATCAGCCCCAGCATTTT

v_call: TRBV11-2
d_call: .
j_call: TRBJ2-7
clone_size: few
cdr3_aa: CASSLIRKNYEQYF
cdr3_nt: TGTGCCAGCAGCTTAATCAGGAAAAACTACGAGCAGTACTTC

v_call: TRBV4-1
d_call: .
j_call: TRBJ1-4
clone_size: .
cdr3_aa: CASSQVDTGWEKLFF
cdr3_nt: TGCGCCAGCAGCCAAGTCGACACAGGATGGGAAAAACTGTTTTTT

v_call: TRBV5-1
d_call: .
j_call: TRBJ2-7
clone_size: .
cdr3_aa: CASNPISNTYEQYF
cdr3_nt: TGCGCCAGCAACCCGATCTCAAACACCTACGAGCAGTACTTC

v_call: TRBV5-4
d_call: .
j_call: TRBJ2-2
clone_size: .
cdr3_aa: CASSLQGVMAGELVF
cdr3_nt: TGTGCCAGCAGCTTGCAGGGCGTTATGGCCGGGGAGCTGGTTTTT

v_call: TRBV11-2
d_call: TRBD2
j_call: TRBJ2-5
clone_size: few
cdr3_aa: CASRQPGIAGAIGTQYF
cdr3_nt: TGTGCCAGCAGACAACCTGGGATCGCGGGAGCCATCGGGACCCAGTACTTC

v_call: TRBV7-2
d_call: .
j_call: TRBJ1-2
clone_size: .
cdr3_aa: CASSLQLGYTF
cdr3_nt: TGTGCCAGCAGCCTCCAGCTTGGCTACACCTTC

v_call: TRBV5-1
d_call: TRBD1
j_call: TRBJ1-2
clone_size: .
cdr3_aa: CASSLVLSGTGEGYTF
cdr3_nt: TGCGCCAGCAGCTTGGTGTTGTCTGGGACAGGGGAGGGCTACACCTTC

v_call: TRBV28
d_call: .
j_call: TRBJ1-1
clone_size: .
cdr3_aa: CASIRGRTKSNTEAFF
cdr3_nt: TGTGCCAGCATCAGGGGACGGACGAAATCGAACACTGAAGCTTTCTTT

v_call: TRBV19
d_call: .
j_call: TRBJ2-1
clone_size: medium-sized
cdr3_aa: CASSRGQNSYNEQFF
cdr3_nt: TGTGCCAGTAGTCGAGGACAGAACTCCTACAATGAGCAGTTCTTC

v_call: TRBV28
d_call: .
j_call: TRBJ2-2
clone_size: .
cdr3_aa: CASSLGHAAGELFF
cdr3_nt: TGTGCCAGCAGTTTAGGGCACGCGGCCGGGGAGCTGTTTTTT

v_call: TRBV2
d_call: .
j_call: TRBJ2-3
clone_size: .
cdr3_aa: CASRYRREARTDTQYF
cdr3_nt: TGTGCCAGCAGATATAGGAGGGAAGCCCGCACAGATACGCAGTATTTT

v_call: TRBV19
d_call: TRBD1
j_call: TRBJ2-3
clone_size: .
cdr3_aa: CASSDRLTDTQYF
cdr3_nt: TGTGCCAGCTCGGACAGGCTCACAGATACGCAGTATTTT

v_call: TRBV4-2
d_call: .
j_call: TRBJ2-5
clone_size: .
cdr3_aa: CASSQDPAETQYF
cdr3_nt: TGTGCCAGCAGCCAAGATCCGGCGGAGACCCAGTACTTC

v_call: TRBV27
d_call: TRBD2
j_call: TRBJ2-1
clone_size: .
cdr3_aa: CASSSRLAGFREQFF
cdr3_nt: TGTGCCAGCAGTTCTCGACTAGCGGGATTTCGTGAGCAGTTCTTC

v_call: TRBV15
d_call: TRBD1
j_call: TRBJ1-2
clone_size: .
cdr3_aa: CATSRARGQGAYGYTF
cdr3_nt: TGTGCCACCAGCAGAGCCCGGGGACAGGGGGCCTATGGCTACACCTTC

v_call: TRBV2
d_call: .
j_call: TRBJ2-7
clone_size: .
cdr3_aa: CASSVEGQAVEQYF
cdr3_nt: TGTGCCAGCAGTGTGGAAGGTCAGGCCGTCGAGCAGTACTTC

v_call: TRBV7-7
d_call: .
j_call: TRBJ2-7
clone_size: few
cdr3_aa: CASSSGGSYEQYF
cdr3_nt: TGTGCTAGCAGCTCTGGGGGCTCGTACGAGCAGTACTTC

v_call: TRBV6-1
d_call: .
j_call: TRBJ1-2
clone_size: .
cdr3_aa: CASSEAGSDLYGYTF
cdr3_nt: TGTGCCAGCAGTGAAGCAGGCAGTGACCTCTATGGCTACACCTTC

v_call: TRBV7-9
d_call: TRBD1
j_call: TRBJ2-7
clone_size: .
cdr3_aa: CASSRRTGGNEQYF
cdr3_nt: TGTGCCAGCAGTCGACGGACAGGGGGTAACGAGCAGTACTTC

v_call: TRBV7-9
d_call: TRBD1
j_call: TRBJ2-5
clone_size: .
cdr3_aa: CASSLLGSGTEETQYF
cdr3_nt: TGTGCCAGCAGTTTATTAGGTTCCGGGACAGAAGAGACCCAGTACTTC

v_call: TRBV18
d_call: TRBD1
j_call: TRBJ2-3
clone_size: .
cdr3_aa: CASSPRQGRTDTQYF
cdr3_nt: TGTGCCAGCTCACCACGACAGGGGAGGACAGATACGCAGTATTTT

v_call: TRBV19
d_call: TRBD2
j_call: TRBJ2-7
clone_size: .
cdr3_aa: CASSIGLGNYEQYF
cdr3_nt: TGTGCCAGTAGTATTGGACTAGGAAACTACGAGCAGTACTTC

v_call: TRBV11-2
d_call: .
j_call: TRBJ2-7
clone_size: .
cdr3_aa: CASSLRGARWDEQYF
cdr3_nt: TGTGCCAGCAGCTTAAGGGGGGCAAGATGGGACGAGCAGTACTTC

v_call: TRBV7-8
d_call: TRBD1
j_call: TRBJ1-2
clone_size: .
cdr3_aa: CASSSDRKPYGYTF
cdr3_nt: TGTGCCAGCAGCTCGGACAGGAAACCCTATGGCTACACCTTC

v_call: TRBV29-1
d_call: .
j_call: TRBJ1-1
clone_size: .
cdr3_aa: CSVKQGGGGEAFF
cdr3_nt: TGCAGCGTCAAACAGGGAGGTGGTGGTGAAGCTTTCTTT

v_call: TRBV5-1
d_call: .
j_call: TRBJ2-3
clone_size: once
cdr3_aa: CASSETNPTDTQYF
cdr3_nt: TGCGCCAGCAGCGAGACAAATCCCACAGATACGCAGTATTTT

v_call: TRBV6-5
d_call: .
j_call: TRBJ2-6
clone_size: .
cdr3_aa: CASSRHFSGANVLTF
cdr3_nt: TGTGCCAGCAGCCGACACTTCTCTGGGGCCAACGTCCTGACTTTC

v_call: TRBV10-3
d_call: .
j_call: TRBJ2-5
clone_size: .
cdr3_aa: CAIREGSQETQYF
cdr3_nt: TGTGCCATCAGGGAGGGATCCCAAGAGACCCAGTACTTC

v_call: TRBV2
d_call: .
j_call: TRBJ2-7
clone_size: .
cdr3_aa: CASSDNLGGTTYEQYF
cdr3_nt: TGTGCCAGCAGTGATAATCTGGGGGGGACAACCTACGAGCAGTACTTC

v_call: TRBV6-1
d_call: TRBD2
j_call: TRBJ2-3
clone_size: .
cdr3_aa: CASSATSGRPDTQYF
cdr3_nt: TGTGCCAGCAGTGCGACTAGCGGGCGACCAGATACGCAGTATTTT

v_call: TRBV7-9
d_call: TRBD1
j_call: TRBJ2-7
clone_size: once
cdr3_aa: CASSGKGQGQIKQYF
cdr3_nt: TGTGCCAGCAGCGGAAAGGGACAGGGGCAGATCAAGCAGTACTTC

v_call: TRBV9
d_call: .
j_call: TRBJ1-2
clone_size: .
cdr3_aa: CASSVGLRRPYGYTF
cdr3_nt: TGTGCCAGCAGCGTAGGATTGCGGCGTCCCTATGGCTACACCTTC

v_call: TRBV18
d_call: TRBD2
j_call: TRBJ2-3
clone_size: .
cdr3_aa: CASSPGTTKPKQYF
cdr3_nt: TGTGCCAGCTCACCCGGGACTACCAAGCCCAAGCAGTATTTT

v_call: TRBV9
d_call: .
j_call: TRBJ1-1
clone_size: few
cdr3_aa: CASSALQDTEAFF
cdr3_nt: TGTGCCAGCAGCGCCCTCCAGGACACTGAAGCTTTCTTT

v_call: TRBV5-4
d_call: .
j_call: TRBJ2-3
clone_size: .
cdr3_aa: CASSLSVGGDTQYF
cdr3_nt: TGTGCCAGCAGCTTGTCGGTGGGGGGAGATACGCAGTATTTT

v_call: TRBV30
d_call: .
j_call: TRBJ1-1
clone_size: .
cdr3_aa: CAWSVETTGEAFF
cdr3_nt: TGTGCCTGGAGTGTAGAAACCACCGGCGAAGCTTTCTTT

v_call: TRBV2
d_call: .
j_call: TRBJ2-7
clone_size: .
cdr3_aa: CRLGWDEQYF
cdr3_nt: TGCCGCCTGGGCTGGGACGAGCAGTACTTC